Below are 29 T cell receptor beta chains sequenced from a single sample in a study of CD8+ T cells in alopecia areata. Treatment given: oral pan-JAK inhibitor, 5-10 mg twice daily. In each case, RNA was isolated and then reverse transcribed into cDNA as the sequencing template. The method was immunoSEQ multiplex PCR; TCRdb's version includes in-frame clones alone and lacks a portion of them. The sample has 170,000 or so clones; approximately 53% are singletons. The material sequenced was CD8+ T cells sorted from blood, taken at week 24, from a patient treated with tofacitinib. These receptor sequences come from a human donor with alopecia areata.

This rearrangement joins TRBV7-8 to TRBJ2-5, with D possibly being TRBD2 (5 bases). Trimming cost V 4 bases and J 4 bases, with 13 bases left between them. The CDR3 consists of 14 residues. CDR1 SGHVS and CDR2 FQNEAQ come from the germline V gene. The CDR3, as DNA: TGTGCCAGCAGCTCCCAACGGACTGCAGAGACCCAGTACTTC. Translation gives CASSSQRTAETQYF. Full variable domain (outside the CDR3, taken from reference TRBV7-8 and TRBJ2-5): GAGVSQSPRYKVAKRGQDVALRCDPISGHVSLFWYQQALGQGPEFLTYFQNEAQLDKSGLPSDRFFAERPEGSVSTLKIQRTQQEDSAVYLCASSSQRTAETQYFGPGTRLLVL.

The chain uses TRBV7-2 and TRBJ1-2, with a possible D match to TRBD1 (6 bases). Germline lookup yields CDR1 SGHTA and CDR2 FQGNSA. This CDR3 is 17 amino acids long. V lost 5 bases and J lost 4, with 23 bases in between. As DNA, the CDR3 is TGTGCCAGCAGCATTAGATTGGAGGGATCGACAGGCTATGGCTACACCTTC. Translation gives CASSIRLEGSTGYGYTF.

This chain joins TRBV7-8 and TRBJ1-1, with D possibly TRBD1 on 5 matching bases. The germline CDR1 and CDR2 sequences are SGHVS and FQNEAQ. V was trimmed by 5 bases and J by 2 bases, leaving 15 bases between them. The CDR3 sequence is 15 residues long. The CDR3 is CASSISGGSNTEAFF. In DNA form, the CDR3 reads TGTGCCAGCAGCATTTCCGGGGGGAGTAACACTGAAGCTTTCTTT.

The chain combines TRBV30 with TRBJ2-3, with a weak D call TRBD1 (6 bases). The germline gives CDR1 GTSNPN, CDR2 SVGIG (reference sequence). Trimming took off 0 bases at V and 6 bases at J, with 10 bases between the two ends. The CDR3 has 13 residues. Here the CDR3 reads CAWSVHRADTQYF. For the CDR3, the DNA is TGTGCCTGGAGTGTCCACAGGGCGGATACGCAGTATTTT. Full variable domain (missing parts from reference TRBV30 and TRBJ2-3): SQTIHQWPATLVQPVGSPLSLECTVEGTSNPNLYWYRQAAGRGLQLLFYSVGIGQISSEVPQNLSASRPQDRQFILSSKKLLLSDSGFYLCAWSVHRADTQYFGPGTRLTVL.

The genes are TRBV6-1 and TRBJ2-7; D is perhaps TRBD1 or TRBD2 (5 bases each). Germline CDR1 MNHNS, CDR2 SASEGT. The CDR3 consists of 11 residues. Trimming shortened V by 3 bases and J by 6 bases, and 6 bases separated the two germline ends. CDR3 protein: CASSEGVEQYF. The CDR3 coding sequence is TGTGCCAGCAGTGAGGGGGTCGAGCAGTACTTC.

The chain uses TRBV2 and TRBJ2-3, with D perhaps TRBD2 (5 bases). Germline-derived CDR1 and CDR2 are SNHLY and FYNNEI. The V and J ends lost 3 bases and 6 bases respectively, with 10 bases between them. CDR3 length: 13 residues. CDR3 sequence reads: CASSEEAADTQYF. The CDR3 coding sequence is TGTGCCAGCAGTGAGGAGGCCGCGGATACGCAGTATTTT.

The rearrangement uses TRBV27 and TRBJ1-5; the D is unclear. V was pared by 8 bases and J by 1 base, with 15 bases between. This CDR3 has 15 amino acids. The germline CDR1 and CDR2 sequences are MNHEY and SMNVEV (reference sequence). The CDR3 reads CASSTGGVSNQPQHF. In DNA, the CDR3 is TGTGCCAGCTCTACTGGCGGGGTGAGCAATCAGCCCCAGCATTTT.

The V gene is TRBV4-3, the J gene TRBJ2-1, with 9 bases aligning to TRBD1. The J segment lost 2 bases and the V segment lost 4 bases, leaving 6 bases of the junction unmatched. The CDR3 is 16 amino acids. The germline V gene has CDR1 LGHNA and CDR2 YSLEER. The CDR3, as DNA: TGCGCCAGCAGCCCGCACCGGGACAGGGCCTACAATGAGCAGTTCTTC. Translation: CASSPHRDRAYNEQFF.

This clone was recorded only once. The V and J genes are TRBV30 and TRBJ2-3, with D tentatively TRBD1 or TRBD2 (5 bases each). Per germline, CDR1 GTSNPN and CDR2 SVGIG (reference sequence). Trimming stripped 4 bases from V and 5 bases from J, with 16 bases between. The CDR3 loop spans 14 amino acids. The CDR3 loop is CAWTPKRGQDTQYF. The CDR3 nucleotides are TGTGCCTGGACCCCAAAGAGGGGCCAAGATACGCAGTATTTT.

This clone turned up a few times. The chain employs TRBV29-1 and TRBJ2-1; D tentatively reads TRBD1 or TRBD2 (5 bases each). The V gene lost 7 bases and the J gene lost 0 bases, with 10 bases spanning the gap. This CDR3 has 13 residues. Germline CDR1 reads SQVTM; CDR2 reads ANQGSEA. The CDR3: CSAFGGSYNEQFF. The CDR3 nucleotides read TGCAGCGCCTTTGGGGGCTCCTACAATGAGCAGTTCTTC.

Comment on this clone: This same CDR3 is encoded by further DNA sequences in the sample. This chain links TRBV4-3 with TRBJ2-7; TRBD1 aligns across 11 bases. The CDR3 loop spans 15 amino acids. Germline values: CDR1 LGHNA, CDR2 YSLEER. The V and J ends lost 4 bases and 2 bases, in that order; junction bases with no gene match: 4. CDR3 sequence reads: CASSPGTGGTYEQYF. The CDR3 DNA follows: TGCGCCAGCAGCCCCGGGACAGGGGGGACCTACGAGCAGTACTTC.

The rearrangement joins TRBV13 to TRBJ2-4; no reliable D call. There are 13 residues in the CDR3. The germline gives CDR1 PRHDT, CDR2 FYEKMQ (reference sequence). With 2 bases removed from V and 7 bases from J, the gap between germline ends came to 9 bases. The CDR3 protein is CASSLLGENIQYF. CDR3 sequence (DNA): TGTGCCAGCAGCTTACTGGGTGAGAACATTCAGTACTTC. Together with reference TRBV13 and TRBJ2-4, the CDR3 gives the full variable domain: AAGVIQSPRHLIKEKRETATLKCYPIPRHDTVYWYQQGPGQDPQFLISFYEKMQSDKGSIPDRFSAQQFSDYHSELNMSSLELGDSALYFCASSLLGENIQYFGAGTRLSVL.

This clone showed up just a few times. This rearrangement joins TRBV19 to TRBJ1-6; 8 bases align to TRBD1. J lost 7 bases, V lost 9 bases, and 14 bases had no gene match. This CDR3 contains 16 residues. Per the germline V gene, CDR1 is LNHDA and CDR2 is SQIVND (reference sequence). CDR3 coding DNA: TGTGCCAGCCTGGGACAGGTGAGCGGTGTGAATTCACCCCTCCACTTT. The encoded protein is CASLGQVSGVNSPLHF. The complete variable domain, with remaining parts taken from reference TRBV19 and TRBJ1-6, reads DGGITQSPKYLFRKEGQNVTLSCEQNLNHDAMYWYRQDPGQGLRLIYYSQIVNDFQKGDIAEGYSVSREKKESFPLTVTSAQKNPTAFYLCASLGQVSGVNSPLHFGNGTRLTVT.

This clone was detected only a few times. V gene TRBV4-1 combines with J gene TRBJ2-7, with TRBD1 identical over 7 bases. The V segment lost 1 base and the J segment 3 bases; nucleotides outside the gene matches: 0. CDR1 MGHRA and CDR2 YSYEKL come from the germline V gene. The CDR3 is 13 amino acids. CDR3 coding DNA: TGCGCCAGCAGCCAAGGGGACAGCTACGAGCAGTACTTC. Amino acid sequence: CASSQGDSYEQYF.

This clone was seen only a few times. V and J are TRBV2 and TRBJ2-1; D may be TRBD2 (6 bases). The germline V gene encodes CDR1 SNHLY and CDR2 FYNNEI. The CDR3 consists of 14 residues. V dropped 4 bases and J dropped 8 bases, with 15 bases sitting between them. The CDR3 nucleotides are TGTGCCAGCAGTGTTGGAGCGGGCGAGGATGAGCAGTTCTTC. It specifies CASSVGAGEDEQFF.

The chain recombines TRBV29-1 with TRBJ2-1; 11 nucleotides line up with TRBD1. This CDR3 comprises 15 residues. Germline V CDR1 and CDR2: SQVTM, ANQGSEA. V lost 3 bases, J lost 5 bases, and 6 bases stayed unmatched. This CDR3 is CSVDRGGQGDNEQFF. The CDR3 DNA follows: TGCAGCGTTGATCGGGGGGGACAGGGGGACAATGAGCAGTTCTTC.

For the CDR3, the DNA is TGTGCCAGCAGGGGGTCTAGCTCCTACGAGCAGTACTTC. This gives the protein CASRGSSSYEQYF. The rearrangement joins TRBV27 to TRBJ2-7; D unclear. V was trimmed by 6 bases and J by 0 bases, leaving 9 bases between them. Germline V gene data show CDR1 as MNHEY and CDR2 as SMNVEV (reference sequence). CDR3 length: 13 amino acids.

The chain joins TRBV5-1 to TRBJ1-1, with D tentatively TRBD1 (5 bases). Trimming took 0 bases from V and 4 from J, leaving 16 bases between them. Germline-derived CDR1 and CDR2 are SGHRS and YFSETQ. The CDR3 sequence is 16 residues long. The CDR3 sequence is CASSLDRSVRFTEAFF. CDR3 nucleotide sequence: TGCGCCAGCAGCTTGGACAGGAGCGTGAGATTCACTGAAGCTTTCTTT.

The chain is built from TRBV29-1 and TRBJ1-2; the match to TRBD1 covers 8 bases. The V gene's germline CDR1 is SQVTM and CDR2 ANQGSEA. The CDR3 is 13 amino acids. The CDR3 DNA is TGCAGTGCCTTAGGACAGGGAAACTATGGCTACACCTTC. It yields the protein CSALGQGNYGYTF. Together with reference TRBV29-1 and TRBJ1-2, the CDR3 gives the full variable domain: SAVISQKPSRDICQRGTSLTIQCQVDSQVTMMFWYRQQPGQSLTLIATANQGSEATYESGFVIDKFPISRPNLTFSTLTVSNMSPEDSSIYLCSALGQGNYGYTFGSGTRLTVV.

The rearrangement uses TRBV11-2 and TRBJ2-7; D is possibly TRBD1 (6 bases). There are 12 residues in the CDR3. Per germline, CDR1 SGHAT and CDR2 FQNNGV. Deletions cut 6 bases from V and 3 bases from J, with 9 bases between. In DNA form, the CDR3 reads TGTGCCAGCAGACTGGACAGCTACGAGCAGTACTTC. As protein: CASRLDSYEQYF.

This clone was seen more than once but under ten times. The chain links TRBV13 to TRBJ2-7, with 8 bases that match TRBD1. The CDR3 sequence is 16 residues long. Trimming removed 0 bases from V and 4 bases from J; junction bases left unmatched: 8. Germline assignment: CDR1 PRHDT and CDR2 FYEKMQ (reference sequence). The CDR3 region is CASSLGPGQAEYEQYF. CDR3 in DNA: TGTGCCAGCAGCTTAGGCCCGGGACAGGCAGAATACGAGCAGTACTTC. The variable domain in full, completed from reference TRBV13 and TRBJ2-7, reads AAGVIQSPRHLIKEKRETATLKCYPIPRHDTVYWYQQGPGQDPQFLISFYEKMQSDKGSIPDRFSAQQFSDYHSELNMSSLELGDSALYFCASSLGPGQAEYEQYFGPGTRLTVT.

This rearrangement joins TRBV15 to TRBJ2-1, with 10 positions matching TRBD1. Trimming removed 2 bases from V and 4 bases from J; junction bases left unmatched: 20. The CDR3 length is 21 residues. CDR1 is LNHNV and CDR2 is YYDKDF in the germline V gene (reference sequence). Written as DNA, the CDR3 is TGTGCCACCAGCAGACATCCTCCGGGACAGGGGCGCGGGGAGGGGTACAATGAGCAGTTCTTC. Translated: CATSRHPPGQGRGEGYNEQFF.

The genes are TRBV29-1 and TRBJ2-3; either TRBD1 or TRBD2 may fit D (6 bases each). Trimming stripped 5 bases from V and 0 bases from J, with 15 bases between. This CDR3 has 15 residues. The germline V gene encodes CDR1 SQVTM and CDR2 ANQGSEA. The CDR3 DNA reads TGCAGCGTTAACGGGGGACACCTTAGCACAGATACGCAGTATTTT. Its protein product is CSVNGGHLSTDTQYF.

V usage is TRBV29-1 and J usage is TRBJ2-1; TRBD2 matches at 7 bases. The CDR3 spans 14 residues. With V trimmed by 3 bases and J by 7 bases, 9 bases remained unmatched. Germline CDR1 SQVTM, CDR2 ANQGSEA. The CDR3 here is CSVDSGEGKNEQFF. Here the CDR3 DNA reads TGCAGCGTTGATAGTGGGGAGGGCAAGAATGAGCAGTTCTTC.

This chain links TRBV28 with TRBJ1-1; 7 bases fit TRBD1. There are 14 residues in the CDR3. Trimming took 6 bases from V and 4 from J; bases not matched to a gene: 8. Per germline, CDR1 MDHEN and CDR2 SYDVKM. In DNA form, the CDR3 reads TGTGCCAGCAGCCGGGGACAGTTCAGCACTGAAGCTTTCTTT. This translates into CASSRGQFSTEAFF.

The chain recombines TRBV15 with TRBJ2-5; D unclear. Germline CDR1 reads LNHNV; CDR2 reads YYDKDF (reference sequence). Trimming took 8 bases from V and 3 from J, leaving 13 bases between them. The CDR3 covers 13 residues. The CDR3 bases are TGTGCCACCTCAGCCCTACCTAAAGAGACCCAGTACTTC. It translates to CATSALPKETQYF.

This clone was recorded a few times. This sequence joins TRBV4-3 and TRBJ2-5; weak D call: TRBD1 (6 bases). Trimming left V 0 bases short and J 9 bases short, with 23 bases between. Germline assignment: CDR1 LGHNA and CDR2 YSLEER. This CDR3 is 17 amino acids long. CDR3 region: CASSQDSGGTPNVAQYF. As DNA, the CDR3 is TGCGCCAGCAGCCAAGATAGTGGTGGGACACCTAATGTGGCCCAGTACTTC.

This clone came up a few times. This same CDR3 is encoded by further DNA sequences in the sample. The rearrangement uses TRBV11-2 and TRBJ2-2; D is unclear. Germline values: CDR1 SGHAT, CDR2 FQNNGV. The CDR3 sequence is 11 residues long. V lost 3 bases, J lost 6 bases, and 2 bases lay in between. The CDR3: CASSLAGELFF. CDR3 DNA: TGTGCCAGCAGCTTGGCCGGGGAGCTGTTTTTT. Looking up the rest from reference TRBV11-2 and TRBJ2-2 gives the full variable domain: EAGVAQSPRYKIIEKRQSVAFWCNPISGHATLYWYQQILGQGPKLLIQFQNNGVVDDSQLPKDRFSAERLKGVDSTLKIQPAKLEDSAVYLCASSLAGELFFGEGSRLTVL.

The chain recombines TRBV14 with TRBJ2-6, with D hard to call. Trimming removed 4 bases at V and 3 bases at J, with 16 bases between. From germline, CDR1 is SGHDN and CDR2 FVKESK. There are 17 residues in the CDR3. The CDR3 reads CASSPLGTGFGANVLTF. The CDR3 bases are TGTGCCAGCAGCCCCCTGGGCACCGGCTTTGGGGCCAACGTCCTGACTTTC.